This T cell receptor beta chain emerged from a study of T cell repertoires in cytomegalovirus infection. Across the whole study: Public TCR beta signature analysis indicated the presence of both CMV infection and matching HLA type.

TCRdb itself ran the reads through MiXCR, one entry per CDR3 protein. The sample has 650,000 to 850,000 distinct CDR3 sequences, about 27% seen once. This CDR3 is built from 17 residues. Trimming took 3 bases from V and 2 from J; bases not matched to a gene: 7. CDR1 KGHDR and CDR2 SFDVKD come from the germline V gene. General observations from the study: Identification of carriers of CMV plus the relevant HLA was achieved through cumulative public TCR beta family frequency. Ex vivo responses were dominated by HLA-C-restricted CMV-specific TCR beta clonotypes.

Details on this clonotype: Its antigen is not identified.

The V call is TRBV24-1, the J call TRBJ2-2; 8 nucleotides line up with TRBD2. The sequences come from cultured CD8+ T cells from PBMCs, collected from culture after CMV antigen stimulation. The TCR was taken from a human donor in good health (CMV status not recorded). Some clones in this sample may be carry-over from other donors' samples. The CDR3 loop reads CATSDLGSGKNTGELFF. CDR3 DNA sequence: TGTGCCACCAGTGATCTCGGTAGCGGGAAAAACACCGGGGAGCTGTTTTTT.